This T cell receptor beta chain was sequenced for a study of neurological immune-mediated disorders. 5'RACE with 10-nucleotide random UMIs produced the cDNA. In every sequencing run, more than 180 million TCR-beta sequences were generated from 15-18 subjects. MiXCR, applied by TCRdb to the 5' RACE reads, yields one record per CDR3 protein. The table includes roughly 100,000 distinct CDR3 sequences, about a tenth detected once. Time point in this sample: longitudinal time-point 3. This clonotype was recorded many times. There are 13 residues in the CDR3. V was cut by 5 bases and J by 0 bases, with 8 bases left in between. Germline V lookup: CDR1 SGHTA, CDR2 FQGNSA.

This sequence joins TRBV7-2 and TRBJ2-7; D unresolved. The sequenced material came from PBMCs. This TCR derives from a female donor with HTLV-1-associated myelopathy (HAM/TSP). CDR3: CASSPRSSYEQYF. As DNA, the CDR3 is TGTGCCAGCAGCCCCCGGAGCTCCTACGAGCAGTACTTC.